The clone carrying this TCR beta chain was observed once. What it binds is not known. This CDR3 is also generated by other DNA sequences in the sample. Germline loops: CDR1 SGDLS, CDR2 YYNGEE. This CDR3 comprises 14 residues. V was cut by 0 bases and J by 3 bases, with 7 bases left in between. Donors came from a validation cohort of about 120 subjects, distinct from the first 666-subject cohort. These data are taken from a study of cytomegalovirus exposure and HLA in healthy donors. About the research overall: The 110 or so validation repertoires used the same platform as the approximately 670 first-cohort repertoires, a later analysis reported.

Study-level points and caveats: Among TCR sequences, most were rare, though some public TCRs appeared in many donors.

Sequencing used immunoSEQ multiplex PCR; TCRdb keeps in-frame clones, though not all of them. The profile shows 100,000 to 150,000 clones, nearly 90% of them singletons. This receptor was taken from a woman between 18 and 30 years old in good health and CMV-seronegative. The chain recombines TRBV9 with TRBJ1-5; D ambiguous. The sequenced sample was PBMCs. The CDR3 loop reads CASSVGQSNQPQHF. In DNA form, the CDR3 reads TGTGCCAGCAGCGTAGGCCAGTCCAATCAGCCCCAGCATTTT. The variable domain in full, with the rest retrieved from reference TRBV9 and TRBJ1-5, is DSGVTQTPKHLITATGQRVTLRCSPRSGDLSVYWYQQSLDQGLQFLIQYYNGEERAKGNILERFSAQQFPDLHSELNLSSLELGDSALYFCASSVGQSNQPQHFGDGTRLSIL.